This entry lists 11 T cell receptor beta chains sequenced from one sample in a study of graft-versus-host responses after intestinal transplantation. Assay: immunoSEQ multiplex PCR; the TCRdb copy retains only in-frame clones and omits some. Among about 120,000 clones, 90% to 95% were seen once, and the ten largest hold around 0.12%. For these TCRs, the target antigens are not known. The sample in question was unstimulated CD4+ T cells sorted from spleen or lymph node cells, obtained before intestinal transplant. Every receptor here comes from a human donor who received an intestinal transplant.

V is TRBV5-1 and J is TRBJ2-2; D gene uncertain. Trimming stripped 1 base from V and 5 bases from J, with 12 bases between. In germline, CDR1 is SGHRS, CDR2 YFSETQ. The CDR3 totals 15 residues. The CDR3: CASSLWTTRTGELFF. The DNA of the CDR3 is TGCGCCAGCAGCTTGTGGACCACACGGACCGGGGAGCTGTTTTTT.

The chain carries TRBV15 and TRBJ1-3; D remains ambiguous. V gave up 0 bases and J gave up 7 bases, with 4 bases separating them. This CDR3 contains 12 residues. Germline V gives CDR1 LNHNV, CDR2 YYDKDF (reference sequence). CDR3 protein: CATSREDNTIYF. CDR3 DNA: TGTGCCACCAGCAGAGAGGATAACACCATATATTTT.

V usage is TRBV28 and J usage is TRBJ2-7; D may be TRBD1 or TRBD2 (5 bases each). The CDR3 runs 13 residues. The germline V gene encodes CDR1 MDHEN and CDR2 SYDVKM. Trimming stripped 5 bases from V and 3 bases from J, with 11 bases between. The CDR3 sequence is CASSRGRDYEQYF. The DNA of the CDR3 is TGTGCCAGCAGTCGGGGCCGGGACTACGAGCAGTACTTC.

This clone was picked up a small number of times. This sequence joins TRBV19 and TRBJ1-2; D unclear. Trimming took off 6 bases at V and 4 bases at J, with 15 bases between the two ends. Germline loops: CDR1 LNHDA, CDR2 SQIVND (reference sequence). The CDR3 contains 14 residues. In DNA, the CDR3 is TGTGCCAGTAGATCGGACCGATGGAGCTATGGCTACACCTTC. It is translated as CASRSDRWSYGYTF.

V usage is TRBV10-3 and J usage is TRBJ2-5; weak D call: TRBD1 (6 bases). Trimming left V 0 bases short and J 11 bases short, with 19 bases between. The CDR3 covers 15 residues. Germline V gene lookup returns CDR1 ENHRY and CDR2 SYGVKD. CDR3 coding DNA: TGTGCCATCAGTGAGTCCTGGGGGCGCAAACGTGAGCAGTACTTC. Its translation is CAISESWGRKREQYF.

This clone was found once. The rearrangement joins TRBV9 to TRBJ2-7, with TRBD2 as a possible D gene (6 bases). Per the germline V gene, CDR1 is SGDLS and CDR2 is YYNGEE. The CDR3 contains 14 residues. Trimming stripped 4 bases from V and 6 bases from J, with 17 bases between. The CDR3 reads CASSPRDSSPEQYF. Written as DNA, the CDR3 is TGTGCCAGCAGCCCACGGGACTCATCGCCCGAGCAGTACTTC.

The rearrangement joins TRBV7-8 to TRBJ1-1; no clear D gene. The CDR3 runs 12 residues. V dropped 3 bases and J dropped 3 bases, with 5 bases sitting between them. Germline assignment: CDR1 SGHVS and CDR2 FQNEAQ. For the CDR3, the DNA is TGTGCCAGCAGCTTCTGGTACACTGAAGCTTTCTTT. It encodes CASSFWYTEAFF. Full variable domain (outside the CDR3, taken from reference TRBV7-8 and TRBJ1-1): GAGVSQSPRYKVAKRGQDVALRCDPISGHVSLFWYQQALGQGPEFLTYFQNEAQLDKSGLPSDRFFAERPEGSVSTLKIQRTQQEDSAVYLCASSFWYTEAFFGQGTRLTVV.

The chain employs TRBV18 and TRBJ1-2; D is perhaps TRBD1 (5 bases). Trimming removed 1 base from V and 6 bases from J, with 9 bases in between. From germline, CDR1 is KGHSH and CDR2 LQKENI. There are 13 residues in the CDR3. CDR3 bases: TGTGCCAGCTCACCACGGAACAGGCATGGCTACACCTTC. Protein: CASSPRNRHGYTF.

The chain employs TRBV5-1 and TRBJ2-7, with 12 bases aligning to TRBD1. Per the germline V gene, CDR1 is SGHRS and CDR2 is YFSETQ. CDR3 length: 17 residues. V gave up 4 bases and J gave up 4 bases; unmatched junction bases: 12. CDR3 DNA: TGCGCCAGCAGCCTCCGTTCTCCGGGACAGGGGGCTTACGAGCAGTACTTC. Translated, it gives CASSLRSPGQGAYEQYF. The full variable domain, in which reference TRBV5-1 and TRBJ2-7 provide the parts outside the CDR3, is KAGVTQTPRYLIKTRGQQVTLSCSPISGHRSVSWYQQTPGQGLQFLFEYFSETQRNKGNFPGRFSGRQFSNSRSEMNVSTLELGDSALYLCASSLRSPGQGAYEQYFGPGTRLTVT.

V usage is TRBV6-5 and J usage is TRBJ1-5; no clear D. The CDR3 is 16 residues long. Germline values: CDR1 MNHEY, CDR2 SVGAGI. Trimming cost V 4 bases and J 2 bases, with 15 bases left between them. In nucleotides, the CDR3 is TGTGCCAGCAGTTCCCAAGGTCTGGGTGGCAATCAGCCCCAGCATTTT. Its translation: CASSSQGLGGNQPQHF.

The chain joins TRBV7-2 to TRBJ1-2; D is uncertain. V shed 4 bases and J shed 3 bases, with 9 bases lying between them. Germline CDR1 and CDR2: SGHTA and FQGNSA. The CDR3 is 13 amino acids. The CDR3 DNA reads TGTGCCAGCAGCTGGACGGGCGACTATGGCTACACCTTC. It specifies CASSWTGDYGYTF.